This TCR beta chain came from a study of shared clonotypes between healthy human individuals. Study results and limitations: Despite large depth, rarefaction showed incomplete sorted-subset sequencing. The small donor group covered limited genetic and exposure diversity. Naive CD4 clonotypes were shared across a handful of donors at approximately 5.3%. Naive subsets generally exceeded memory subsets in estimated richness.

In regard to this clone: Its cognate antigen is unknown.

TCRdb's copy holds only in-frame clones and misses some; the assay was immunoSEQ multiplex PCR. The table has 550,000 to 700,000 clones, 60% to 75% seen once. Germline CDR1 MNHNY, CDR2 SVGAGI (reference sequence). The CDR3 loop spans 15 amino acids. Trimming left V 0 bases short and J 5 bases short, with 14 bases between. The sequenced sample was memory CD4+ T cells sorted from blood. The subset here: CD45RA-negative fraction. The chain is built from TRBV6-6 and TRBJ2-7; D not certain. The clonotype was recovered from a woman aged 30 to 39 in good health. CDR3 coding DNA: TGTGCCAGCAGTTACTCGGGCCAGTTGGACCACGAGCAGTACTTC. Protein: CASSYSGQLDHEQYF.